Each of the 19 T cell receptor beta chains below was sequenced from the same sample in a study of beta chain features in type 1 diabetes. The whole isolated RNA underwent reverse transcription, so sequencing captured expressed TCRB transcripts. Method: immunoSEQ multiplex PCR; TCRdb's copy keeps in-frame clones and lacks some. The table has fewer than 900,000 clones, roughly 15% seen once. Material for sequencing was naive CD4+ T cells from blood. These receptors came from a woman aged 18-29 years in good health.

In this sample, this clone turned up a few times. The chain is built from TRBV4-3 and TRBJ2-5; tentative D call: TRBD2 (5 bases). Trimming cost V 1 base and J 5 bases, with 20 bases left between them. The CDR3 is 17 residues long. Germline CDR1 and CDR2: LGHNA and YSLEER. CDR3 bases: TGCGCCAGCAGCCAAGCGCCTAAAGCGGATGGCCGGGAGACCCAGTACTTC. It translates to CASSQAPKADGRETQYF.

The chain employs TRBV5-4 and TRBJ2-6; D is possibly TRBD1 (6 bases). This CDR3 has 15 residues. V lost 4 bases and J lost 2, with 10 bases in between. Germline lookup yields CDR1 SGHNT and CDR2 YYREEE (reference sequence). The CDR3 sequence: CASSAAGAGANVLTF. The CDR3 nucleotides are TGTGCCAGCAGCGCCGCAGGGGCTGGGGCCAACGTCCTGACTTTC.

As regards this clone: Other DNA sequences in the sample encode the same CDR3. V and J are TRBV29-1 and TRBJ2-5; 7 nucleotides agree with TRBD1. The CDR3 extends over 12 amino acids. The V gene end was trimmed by 5 bases and the J gene end by 5 bases; junction bases not matched to a gene: 5. Germline CDR1 is SQVTM and CDR2 is ANQGSEA. CDR3 in amino acids: CSVTRGHETQYF. The CDR3 DNA sequence: TGCAGCGTTACTAGGGGGCACGAGACCCAGTACTTC.

This clone was counted only a few times. V is TRBV10-3 and J is TRBJ2-3, with D tentatively TRBD1 (5 bases). CDR3 length equals 16 residues. The germline gives CDR1 ENHRY, CDR2 SYGVKD. V dropped 8 bases and J dropped 2 bases, with 20 bases sitting between them. CDR3: CAISGSAAPATDTQYF. The DNA for the CDR3 is TGTGCCATCTCAGGGTCCGCCGCCCCCGCCACAGATACGCAGTATTTT.

This clone was found a few times. The gene calls are TRBV6-6 and TRBJ1-3; D is possibly TRBD1 (5 bases). Germline CDR1 MNHNY, CDR2 SVGAGI (reference sequence). V shed 7 bases and J shed 0 bases, with 16 bases lying between them. The CDR3 length is 16 residues. CDR3 in DNA: TGTGCCAGCAACGGGCGGGGCTCTTACTCTGGAAACACCATATATTTT. It is translated as CASNGRGSYSGNTIYF.

The V and J genes are TRBV4-3 and TRBJ2-3, with D maybe TRBD2 (5 bases). V was shortened by 1 base and J by 9 bases, with 20 bases between the two germline ends. CDR1 and CDR2 from the germline V gene are LGHNA and YSLEER. CDR3 length: 16 amino acids. CDR3 sequence: CASSQAVGSQPGTQYF. The CDR3 nucleotides are TGCGCCAGCAGCCAAGCAGTAGGCTCCCAGCCGGGGACGCAGTATTTT.

This chain joins TRBV5-1 and TRBJ2-5; D possibly corresponds to TRBD1 (5 bases). The CDR3 is made up of 15 amino acids. CDR1 is SGHRS, CDR2 YFSETQ, per germline. Trimming pared 1 base from V and 2 bases from J, leaving 12 bases between. CDR3 loop: CASSLRQGLQETQYF. Here the CDR3 DNA reads TGCGCCAGCAGCTTGCGGCAGGGCCTTCAAGAGACCCAGTACTTC.

This clone has more than one count but fewer than ten. The chain has TRBV10-2 and TRBJ2-3; D is undetermined. Trimming shortened V by 0 bases and J by 4 bases, and 8 bases separated the two germline ends. The CDR3 totals 14 residues. Germline V gene sequence: CDR1 WSHSY, CDR2 SAAADI. CDR3 DNA sequence: TGCGCCAGCAGTGAGTCGCCGCCCCCAGATACGCAGTATTTT. Its protein is CASSESPPPDTQYF.

This clone turned up a few times. The V and J genes are TRBV4-3 and TRBJ2-1; the match to TRBD2 covers 9 bases. Per the germline V gene, CDR1 is LGHNA and CDR2 is YSLEER. V lost 5 bases and J lost 7; bases outside the gene matches: 6. The CDR3 runs to 14 residues. In DNA, the CDR3 is TGCGCCAGCAGCTTGGGACTAGCCCCGAATGAGCAGTTCTTC. Protein product: CASSLGLAPNEQFF.

The rearrangement links TRBV18 to TRBJ1-4; 10 bases are a match to TRBD1. The CDR3 has 15 amino acids. J lost 8 bases, V lost 6 bases, and 9 bases had no gene match. Germline CDR1 and CDR2: KGHSH and LQKENI. CDR3 sequence: CASSAGTGDGEKLFF. CDR3 nucleotides: TGTGCCAGCTCGGCCGGGACAGGGGATGGCGAAAAACTGTTTTTT.

The rearrangement links TRBV7-2 to TRBJ2-5; a weak D match, TRBD1 (5 bases). The length of the CDR3 is 16 residues. CDR1 is SGHTA and CDR2 is FQGNSA in the germline V gene. V gave up 1 base and J gave up 5 bases, with 17 bases separating them. The CDR3 loop is CASSLVLWAGIETQYF. CDR3 in DNA: TGTGCCAGCAGCTTAGTGCTGTGGGCAGGGATCGAGACCCAGTACTTC.

The chain employs TRBV28 and TRBJ1-2; TRBD1 matches 7 bases. The CDR3 has 14 amino acids. After removal of 3 bases from V and 5 bases from J, the junction contained 6 bases not matched to a gene. The V gene's germline CDR1 is MDHEN and CDR2 SYDVKM. CDR3 nucleotide sequence: TGTGCCAGCAGTTTCGGGGACAGAGTTTATGGCTACACCTTC. Protein: CASSFGDRVYGYTF.

The chain recombines TRBV7-2 with TRBJ2-5; D remains unclear. Trimming removed 1 base at V and 4 bases at J, with 16 bases between. Germline V lookup: CDR1 SGHTA, CDR2 FQGNSA. The CDR3 is 16 residues long. CDR3 residues: CASSLVGLRSSETQYF. The CDR3 DNA sequence: TGTGCCAGCAGCTTAGTGGGCCTGCGGAGTTCAGAGACCCAGTACTTC.

This chain joins TRBV19 and TRBJ2-1, with unresolved D. Per the germline V gene, CDR1 is LNHDA and CDR2 is SQIVND (reference sequence). CDR3 length equals 17 residues. V lost 3 bases, J lost 7 bases, and 22 bases lay in between. The CDR3 sequence is CASSIRHPPAPLNEQFF. The CDR3 nucleotides are TGTGCCAGTAGTATTCGCCACCCTCCAGCACCCCTAAATGAGCAGTTCTTC.

The rearrangement links TRBV28 to TRBJ1-2; the match to TRBD1 covers 7 bases. The junction had 14 bases not matched to a gene; V was cut back by 8 bases and J by 8 bases. The V gene's germline CDR1 is MDHEN and CDR2 SYDVKM. The CDR3 has 14 residues. This CDR3 reads CASGPVGYRGGYTF. The DNA of the CDR3 is TGTGCCAGCGGCCCGGTTGGGTACAGGGGCGGCTACACCTTC.

This sequence joins TRBV28 and TRBJ2-1; no definite D call. The germline gives CDR1 MDHEN, CDR2 SYDVKM. The CDR3 consists of 14 residues. Trimming cost V 1 base and J 2 bases, with 6 bases left between them. The CDR3 sequence is CASSLSGTYNEQFF. CDR3 nucleotides: TGTGCCAGCAGTTTATCTGGAACCTACAATGAGCAGTTCTTC.

This chain links TRBV15 with TRBJ1-2; D uncertain. In germline, CDR1 is LNHNV, CDR2 YYDKDF (reference sequence). The CDR3 loop spans 16 amino acids. Trimming cost V 0 bases and J 4 bases, with 15 bases left between them. The CDR3 sequence: CATSREHSPMPYGYTF. CDR3 bases: TGTGCCACCAGCAGAGAACACAGCCCTATGCCCTATGGCTACACCTTC. The variable domain in full, completed from reference TRBV15 and TRBJ1-2, reads DAMVIQNPRYQVTQFGKPVTLSCSQTLNHNVMYWYQQKSSQAPKLLFHYYDKDFNNEADTPDNFQSRRPNTSFCFLDIRSPGLGDTAMYLCATSREHSPMPYGYTFGSGTRLTVV.

The J gene is TRBJ2-2, the V gene TRBV7-8; 10 bases agree with TRBD1. Trimming removed 3 bases from V and 1 base from J; junction bases left unmatched: 8. Per germline, CDR1 SGHVS and CDR2 FQNEAQ. The CDR3 is made up of 18 amino acids. The CDR3 reads CASSLISGTGVNTGELFF. In DNA, the CDR3 is TGTGCCAGCAGCTTGATCTCAGGGACAGGGGTGAACACCGGGGAGCTGTTTTTT.

This clone came up a few times. The CDR3 bases are TGTGCCAGCGGCGGACTAGCGGGACAAGATTTGGCCCAGTACTTC. As protein: CASGGLAGQDLAQYF. The rearrangement joins TRBV7-2 to TRBJ2-5; TRBD2 matches 12 bases. CDR1 SGHTA and CDR2 FQGNSA come from the germline V gene. V shed 8 bases, J shed 9 bases, and the junction held 13 bases outside the gene matches. This CDR3 is built from 15 residues.